One and the same sample provided the 20 T cell receptor beta chains below, sequenced in a study of cytomegalovirus exposure and HLA in healthy donors. It was with 60 Vbeta and 13 Jbeta primers that the PCR ran. Measured with immunoSEQ multiplex PCR; TCRdb has only the in-frame clones, and not every one. The repertoire holds approximately 220,000 clones, with nearly 80% as singletons. The sample comprised PBMCs. All receptors come from a male donor in good health and CMV-seronegative.

This chain joins TRBV18 and TRBJ2-7; D is possibly TRBD1 (6 bases). The germline V gene encodes CDR1 KGHSH and CDR2 LQKENI. The CDR3 spans 17 residues. V lost 0 bases and J 3 bases, leaving 18 bases between the germline ends. The CDR3 region has the DNA TGTGCCAGCTCACCACCCTTAAGACAGGATATGGGCTACGAGCAGTACTTC. It encodes CASSPPLRQDMGYEQYF.

The chain recombines TRBV5-1 with TRBJ1-5; D may be TRBD1 (5 bases). Trimming stripped 0 bases from V and 8 bases from J, with 12 bases between. CDR1 is SGHRS and CDR2 is YFSETQ in the germline V gene. There are 14 residues in the CDR3. Here the CDR3 reads CASSLGLGVEPQHF. The DNA of the CDR3 is TGCGCCAGCAGCTTGGGCCTAGGGGTAGAGCCCCAGCATTTT. Full variable domain (remainder filled in from reference TRBV5-1 and TRBJ1-5): KAGVTQTPRYLIKTRGQQVTLSCSPISGHRSVSWYQQTPGQGLQFLFEYFSETQRNKGNFPGRFSGRQFSNSRSEMNVSTLELGDSALYLCASSLGLGVEPQHFGDGTRLSIL.

In its sample, this clone was seen many times. The rearrangement joins TRBV6-5 to TRBJ1-1; tentative D call: TRBD1 (6 bases). CDR3 size: 14 residues. Trimming took off 6 bases at V and 1 base at J, with 12 bases between the two ends. Germline loops: CDR1 MNHEY, CDR2 SVGAGI. CDR3 sequence reads: CASREQGPNTEAFF. CDR3 coding DNA: TGTGCCAGCAGGGAACAGGGCCCGAACACTGAAGCTTTCTTT.

J is TRBJ1-1 and V is TRBV7-2; D is unclear. The CDR3 contains 14 residues. CDR1 is SGHTA and CDR2 is FQGNSA in the germline V gene. V was clipped by 5 bases and J by 4 bases, with 14 bases between them. Here the CDR3 DNA reads TGTGCCAGCAGCGCGGGATTAGTGACCACTGAAGCTTTCTTT. Protein product: CASSAGLVTTEAFF. The complete variable domain, with remaining parts taken from reference TRBV7-2 and TRBJ1-1, reads GAGVSQSPSNKVTEKGKDVELRCDPISGHTALYWYRQSLGQGLEFLIYFQGNSAPDKSGLPSDRFSAERTGGSVSTLTIQRTQQEDSAVYLCASSAGLVTTEAFFGQGTRLTVV.

This clone came up once. One junction end disagrees with the germline gene, perhaps due to a read error. V usage is TRBV7-9 and J usage is TRBJ1-1, with a possible D match to TRBD1 (5 bases). This CDR3 region has 15 residues. From germline, CDR1 is SEHNR and CDR2 FQNEAQ (reference sequence). This CDR3 reads CSSSLAGREDTEAFF. CDR3 sequence (DNA): TGTTCCAGCAGCTTAGCTGGCAGGGAGGACACTGAAGCTTTCTTT. Supplemented by reference TRBV7-9 and TRBJ1-1, the full variable domain reads DTGVSQNPRHKITKRGQNVTFRCDPISEHNRLYWYRQTLGQGPEFLTYFQNEAQLEKSRLLSDRFSAERPKGSFSTLEIQRTEQGDSAMYLCSSSLAGREDTEAFFGQGTRLTVV.

The chain employs TRBV5-1 and TRBJ2-3; 10 bases line up with TRBD2. The germline gives CDR1 SGHRS, CDR2 YFSETQ. This CDR3 contains 15 residues. The V segment lost 4 bases and the J segment 1 base; nucleotides outside the gene matches: 3. Here the CDR3 reads CASSLGTSGTDTQYF. CDR3 nucleotides: TGCGCCAGCAGCCTTGGGACTAGCGGCACAGATACGCAGTATTTT.

The chain has TRBV6-4 and TRBJ2-1; 7 bases are a match to TRBD2. Germline V gives CDR1 MRHNA, CDR2 SNTAGT. The ends lost 3 bases at V and 4 bases at J; junction bases unmatched: 12. The CDR3 covers 17 residues. In DNA form, the CDR3 reads TGTGCCAGCAGTGAGACGGCTAGCGGAGACTATTACAATGAGCAGTTCTTC. Translated, it gives CASSETASGDYYNEQFF.

This clone was counted a single time. The chain is built from TRBV27 and TRBJ2-7, with 7 positions matching TRBD2. This CDR3 has 15 residues. Germline trimming cut 4 bases from V and 5 bases from J; bases unmatched to any gene: 11. CDR1 MNHEY and CDR2 SMNVEV come from the germline V gene (reference sequence). The CDR3 sequence is CASSSLGAGENEQYF. For the CDR3, the DNA is TGTGCCAGCAGTTCCCTTGGGGCGGGAGAGAACGAGCAGTACTTC.

The V call is TRBV7-2, the J call TRBJ2-1; weak D call: TRBD1 (6 bases). This CDR3 region has 15 residues. V lost 2 bases and J 2 bases, leaving 10 bases between the germline ends. Germline CDR1 SGHTA, CDR2 FQGNSA. The CDR3 spells CASSLNQGTYNEQFF. CDR3 nucleotide sequence: TGTGCCAGCAGCTTAAACCAGGGGACCTACAATGAGCAGTTCTTC.

The sample holds a few counts of this clone. The rearrangement links TRBV25-1 to TRBJ1-1; D call uncertain. Trimming stripped 8 bases from V and 0 bases from J, with 10 bases between. The CDR3 spans 13 residues. The germline V gene has CDR1 MGHDK and CDR2 SYGVNS. The CDR3: CASAAAVNTEAFF. The CDR3, as DNA: TGTGCCAGCGCGGCGGCTGTGAACACTGAAGCTTTCTTT. The variable domain in full, with the rest retrieved from reference TRBV25-1 and TRBJ1-1, is EADIYQTPRYLVIGTGKKITLECSQTMGHDKMYWYQQDPGMELHLIHYSYGVNSTEKGDLSSESTVSRIRTEHFPLTLESARPSHTSQYLCASAAAVNTEAFFGQGTRLTVV.

Details on this clone: This sample also contains other DNA sequences that code for the same CDR3. V and J are TRBV6-1 and TRBJ2-3; TRBD1 aligns across 12 bases. Germline V gene data show CDR1 as MNHNS and CDR2 as SASEGT. With 5 bases clipped from V and 5 bases from J, the junction kept 5 bases outside the gene matches. The CDR3 covers 15 residues. The CDR3 reads CASSSRDRGRDTQYF. Written as DNA, the CDR3 is TGTGCCAGCAGTAGCCGGGACAGGGGGCGAGATACGCAGTATTTT.

V and J are TRBV28 and TRBJ2-1, with 11 bases fitting TRBD2. V shed 5 bases, J shed 4 bases, and the junction held 10 bases outside the gene matches. In germline, CDR1 is MDHEN, CDR2 SYDVKM. CDR3 length: 17 amino acids. The CDR3: CASSPIAGGLTYNEQFF. The CDR3 coding sequence is TGTGCCAGCAGTCCCATAGCGGGAGGGTTGACTTACAATGAGCAGTTCTTC.

This chain links TRBV7-3 with TRBJ2-1; 10 nucleotides match TRBD2. The germline gives CDR1 SGHTA, CDR2 FQGTGA. V shed 1 base and J 8 bases; nucleotides not matched to a gene: 5. The CDR3 has 15 amino acids. CDR3 in DNA: TGTGCCAGCAGCTTAAAACTAGCGGGAATCGATGAGCAGTTCTTC. Amino acids: CASSLKLAGIDEQFF.

The chain links TRBV10-3 to TRBJ2-1; 8 bases are shared with TRBD2. The CDR3 spans 16 residues. V gave up 6 bases and J gave up 5 bases; unmatched junction bases: 12. CDR1 is ENHRY, CDR2 SYGVKD, per germline. The CDR3 DNA is TGTGCCATCAGCGAAATACTAGCGGTGCTCAACAATGAGCAGTTCTTC. Protein: CAISEILAVLNNEQFF.

This clone was counted once. The chain joins TRBV29-1 to TRBJ1-1; no reliable D call. Trimming pared 1 base from V and 3 bases from J, leaving 15 bases between. Germline V gene sequence: CDR1 SQVTM, CDR2 ANQGSEA. This CDR3 is 15 amino acids long. The CDR3 reads CSVEAHRPGYTEAFF. DNA for the CDR3: TGCAGCGTTGAAGCCCATAGGCCCGGGTACACTGAAGCTTTCTTT.

The gene calls are TRBV28 and TRBJ1-2, with D uncertain. Germline V gene sequence: CDR1 MDHEN, CDR2 SYDVKM. Trimming removed 5 bases at V and 0 bases at J, with 7 bases between. The CDR3 runs to 13 residues. The CDR3 DNA reads TGTGCCAGCAGTGGCAGGACTAACTATGGCTACACCTTC. As protein: CASSGRTNYGYTF.

J is TRBJ1-3 and V is TRBV5-6; D remains unclear. V was clipped by 4 bases and J by 1 base, with 12 bases between them. The germline CDR1 and CDR2 sequences are SGHDT and YYEEEE. This CDR3 comprises 15 residues. The CDR3 loop reads CASSPIAGSGNTIYF. The DNA for the CDR3 is TGTGCCAGCAGCCCTATAGCCGGATCTGGAAACACCATATATTTT.

The chain recombines TRBV15 with TRBJ1-1; D perhaps matches TRBD1 (5 bases). The CDR3 totals 16 residues. Trimming cost V 1 base and J 3 bases, with 15 bases left between them. Germline CDR1 and CDR2: LNHNV and YYDKDF (reference sequence). The CDR3 nucleotides read TGTGCCACCAGCAGAGCGGGGCGGAGGGAACACACTGAAGCTTTCTTT. Translation gives CATSRAGRREHTEAFF. The complete variable domain, with remaining parts taken from reference TRBV15 and TRBJ1-1, reads DAMVIQNPRYQVTQFGKPVTLSCSQTLNHNVMYWYQQKSSQAPKLLFHYYDKDFNNEADTPDNFQSRRPNTSFCFLDIRSPGLGDTAMYLCATSRAGRREHTEAFFGQGTRLTVV.

This clone was counted a few times. V usage is TRBV7-9 and J usage is TRBJ2-3; 7 bases fit TRBD2. V lost 0 bases, J lost 0 bases, and 6 bases stayed unmatched. Germline V gene lookup returns CDR1 SEHNR and CDR2 FQNEAQ (reference sequence). The CDR3 sequence is 17 residues long. CDR3 nucleotides: TGTGCCAGCAGCTTAGCCACCAGCGGGGAGAGCACAGATACGCAGTATTTT. As protein: CASSLATSGESTDTQYF.

The chain carries TRBV28 and TRBJ2-1; the match to TRBD2 covers 13 bases. Looked up from germline, CDR1 is MDHEN and CDR2 is SYDVKM. This CDR3 contains 15 residues. Trimming took 5 bases from V and 9 from J; bases not matched to a gene: 7. The CDR3 nucleotides read TGTGCCAGCAGTCCCGGACTAGCGGGAGCTTCTGAGCAGTTCTTC. Translated: CASSPGLAGASEQFF. Filled out from reference TRBV28 and TRBJ2-1, the complete variable domain reads DVKVTQSSRYLVKRTGEKVFLECVQDMDHENMFWYRQDPGLGLRLIYFSYDVKMKEKGDIPEGYSVSREKKERFSLILESASTNQTSMYLCASSPGLAGASEQFFGPGTRLTVL.